These T cell receptor beta chains were read from a single sample in a study of T cell responses to AZD1222 COVID-19 vaccine. The table came from immunoSEQ multiplex PCR; TCRdb's copy has only in-frame clones and leaves some out. The data hold approximately 100,000 clones, with roughly 91% observed a single time. This specimen was peripheral blood, taken 28 days after the second AZD1222 dose. The receptor set was obtained from an adult who received the AZD1222 COVID-19 vaccine. CDR3s include the opening cysteine and the closing phenylalanine or tryptophan. The D gene is left open where the match is weak. Rows may omit the clone size; those that give it use once, few, many or a size class.

TRBV5-1	TRBJ1-2	-	-	TGCGCCAGCAGCTTCCCGGACGGATCGGGTAACTATGGCTACACCTTC	CASSFPDGSGNYGYTF
TRBV28	TRBJ1-2	-	TRBD1	TGTGCCAGCAGCCTCGACAGGGTACAAGGCTACACCTTC	CASSLDRVQGYTF
TRBV4-1	TRBJ1-5	-	TRBD1	TGCGCCAGCAGCCAAGGACAGGGAACTTCCCAGCATTTT	CASSQGQGTSQHF
TRBV15	TRBJ1-2	-	TRBD1	TGTGCCACCAGCAGAGACCCCAGGACAGGGACAGTTGCGGGCTACACCTTC	CATSRDPRTGTVAGYTF
TRBV6-4	TRBJ2-1	-	-	TGTGCCAGCAGTGACGAGGGCCTGACCGAGCAGTTCTTC	CASSDEGLTEQFF
TRBV20-1	TRBJ2-3	-	-	TGCAGTGCCTACACAGATACGCAGTATTTT	CSAYTDTQYF
TRBV6-5	TRBJ1-1	-	-	TGTGCCAGCAGCAGTCCCACTGAAGCTTTCTTT	CASSSPTEAFF
TRBV27	TRBJ2-7	-	TRBD1	TGTGCCAGCAGCCCAACGGGACAGGGGACAGGCGAGCAGTACTTC	CASSPTGQGTGEQYF
TRBV23-1	TRBJ1-2	once	-	TGCGCCAGCAGTCAATATATGGAGACAGGCCTTAGAGGGGGCTACACCTTC	CASSQYMETGLRGGYTF
TRBV27	TRBJ1-1	-	-	TGTGCCAGCAGCCCGACTGGGGGTTCTGAAGCTTTCTTT	CASSPTGGSEAFF
TRBV2	TRBJ1-2	-	TRBD1	TGTGCCAGCAGTAAGGACAGGGGGCCTCCTAACTATGGCTACACCTTC	CASSKDRGPPNYGYTF
TRBV7-9	TRBJ1-2	-	-	TGTGCCAGCAGCCTGGCTGGCAGAGAGGTCTACACCTTC	CASSLAGREVYTF
TRBV6-4	TRBJ1-2	-	TRBD1	TGTGCCAGCACTACAGGGGACGACTATGGCTACACCTTC	CASTTGDDYGYTF
TRBV7-9	TRBJ2-5	few	-	TGTGCCAGCAGCTTCGAGGGATTGGGGACCCAGTACTTC	CASSFEGLGTQYF
TRBV6-5	TRBJ1-1	few	-	TGTGCCAGCAGCAGTGAAAAGGTGAACACTGAAGCTTTCTTT	CASSSEKVNTEAFF
TRBV6-5	TRBJ1-4	-	TRBD1	TGTGCCAGCATATCCAGGACAGGGCATGAAAAACTGTTTTTT	CASISRTGHEKLFF
TRBV11-2	TRBJ2-2	-	-	TGTGCCAGCAGCTTAGCCATTCTCCAGGGATCCACCGGGGAGCTGTTTTTT	CASSLAILQGSTGELFF
TRBV2	TRBJ1-1	-	TRBD1	TGTGCCAGCAGTGCCCAGCAGGGGGGTCGGACTGAAGCTTTCTTT	CASSAQQGGRTEAFF
TRBV11-1	TRBJ2-7	-	-	TGTGCCAGCAGCTCGTATACAGGGATCGGCGAGCAGTACTTC	CASSSYTGIGEQYF
TRBV12-3/TRBV12-4	TRBJ1-3	-	-	TGTGCCAGCACCCCCTCTGGAAACACCATATATTTT	CASTPSGNTIYF
TRBV7-8	TRBJ1-5	-	TRBD1	TGTGCCAGCAGCCGGGACAGGGGAGGTCTTCAGCCCCAGCATTTT	CASSRDRGGLQPQHF
TRBV2	TRBJ2-1	-	TRBD2	TGTGCCAGCAGTTCCCCCCTAGCGGGGGGAAATGAGCAGTTCTTC	CASSSPLAGGNEQFF
TRBV7-9	TRBJ2-7	once	TRBD2	TGTGCCAGCAGCTTGGGGCGGGGGTCTGCCTACGAGCAGTACTTC	CASSLGRGSAYEQYF
TRBV3-1/TRBV3-2	TRBJ1-2	-	-	TGTGCCAGCAGCCAAGCGACGGCCGGCTACACCTTC	CASSQATAGYTF